Listed here is a single TCR beta chain. Its antigen is not yet known. Nothing much larger sits one base from this clone, and base qualities are not available. Stable Graves' hyperthyroidism was defined as the absence of progression to ophthalmopathy over 18 months of follow-up. Hyperthyroidism patients were aged 18 to 65 years and newly diagnosed, with disease duration of less than 2 months. Exclusion was applied to patients with uncontrolled infections, other autoimmune diseases, pregnancy or lactation. Clinical symptoms, serum thyroxine and TRAb, thyroid ultrasound, and orbital computed tomography formed the basis for the diagnoses. PBMCs were isolated from about 9.2 ml of fresh peripheral blood by Ficoll-Paque density gradient centrifugation. Total RNA was extracted with Trizol reagent, and quality was checked on an Agilent 2100 Bioanalyzer. The data were obtained in a study of T cells in Graves' hyperthyroidism and ophthalmopathy (dated by TCRdb to between 2018 and 2021). As for the study more broadly: Peripheral blood samples were taken at the time of initial diagnosis, prior to any treatment. To identify TCR V-J signatures that set the groups apart, the researchers used a discovery cohort of about a hundred patients, made up of 43 with Graves' ophthalmopathy and 57 with stable Graves' hyperthyroidism. Prospective prediction of ophthalmopathy was tested in an independent validation cohort of 18 to 20 hyperthyroidism patients and 17 patients who later progressed to ophthalmopathy. The 90 to 100 discovery patients were randomly divided into training and test sets at a 7:3 ratio. Thyroid tissue and blood T-cell repertoires from roughly 6 Graves' hyperthyroidism patients were also compared in the study. After sampling, hyperthyroidism patients received methimazole starting at 30 mg daily, and ophthalmopathy patients received high-dose intravenous methylprednisolone. The paper describes TCR Vbeta CDR3 sequencing of 140 or so peripheral blood samples, made up of roughly 40 ophthalmopathy patients, around 78 hyperthyroidism patients and 17 progressor patients. Study-level results and caveats: No statistical method was used to set the sample size in advance, and investigators knew the group allocation. Most expanded thyroid clonotypes (frequency above 0.001) were also detected in blood, suggesting blood repertoires may reflect thyroid immune responses. Ophthalmopathy was separated from stable hyperthyroidism by a 13 V-J signature model, with over 85% sensitivity and approximately 81% specificity obtained in cross-validation and 80%/75% obtained in testing. In validation, the model predicted progression to ophthalmopathy a median of around 6.5 months before onset, with over 60% sensitivity and 72.22% specificity.

The TCR beta CDR3 regions were amplified from RNA transcripts. The first round of RT-PCR for the TCR CDR3 was performed with the HTBI primer set and the Qiagen OneStep RT-PCR kit. Libraries were constructed in a second round of multiplex PCR, after which size selection and purification were carried out. The libraries were sequenced on an Illumina HiSeq2000 using paired-end 100 bp reads. The published analysis was carried out like this. Raw data were processed with SOAPnuke, discarding reads with adapters, uncalled bases, mean Phred below 15, or no exact constant-primer or identifier match. High-quality paired reads were merged with COPE v1.2.5, and unique nucleotide sequences were defined as clonotypes. MiTCR v1.1 was used to align clonotypes to the IMGT TRBV, TRBD and TRBJ reference segments. Only V-J combinations with frequency above 0.0001, covering about 99% of repertoires, were analysed. A TCS score was defined as the ratio of F50 (clonal expansion) to E x V (chaos), with BLOSUM62-based TCRdist applied between CDR3 peptides within each V-J. Welch's t-statistics and random forest reduced just over 500 V-J features to 13, which were used in a naive Bayes classifier (R e1071). The Morisita-Horn index was used to measure how similar the thyroid and blood repertoires were. The public reads were reanalyzed by TCRdb: fastp trimming at Q25, MiXCR alignment, in-frame beta chains only. Here each entry gathers all rows of one CDR3 protein and keeps the most common genes and DNA. Here the V and J calls rest on TCRdb's processing, not on the authors' analysis. This sample comprises hundreds of thousands of distinct CDR3 sequences, 35% to 40% of them detected only once. Roughly 8.3% of the sample comes from the top ten.

The CDR3 contains 18 residues, cysteine and phenylalanine counted. CDR3 DNA only is kept here, 54 bases in frame from base 1. V lost 6 bases and J lost 0 bases, and the count of bases not matched to a germline gene is 12. CDR1 and CDR2 are drawn from the germline V gene: SGDLS, YYNGEE. The sequenced sample was blood. Rearrangement joined TRBV9 to TRBJ2-6; 7 central bases correspond to TRBD1. The source is a man between 18 and 29 years old with Graves' hyperthyroidism. The DNA reads as follows: TGTGCCAGCAAGCCCGAACCGGGACAGATCTCTGGGGCCAACGTCCTGACTTTC. It translates to CASKPEPGQISGANVLTF.